The 18 T cell receptor beta chains given below trace back to one sample, sequenced in a study of CD8 T cells in Susac syndrome. Random hexamers were used to reverse transcribe about 0.5 to 1 ug of RNA. Using its own MiXCR run on the immunoSEQ multiplex PCR reads, TCRdb lists one record per CDR3 protein. This sample carries under 200,000 distinct CDR3 sequences, roughly 95% of them seen once, and the ten largest clones take roughly 0.16%. Specimen: CD8+ T cells from PBMCs. These receptors were obtained from a human donor with multiple sclerosis.

This clonotype was recorded once. The chain has TRBV2 and TRBJ2-5, with 11 bases fitting TRBD2. The CDR3 covers 16 residues. The germline CDR1 and CDR2 sequences are SNHLY and FYNNEI. With V trimmed by 3 bases and J by 0 bases, 3 bases remained unmatched. As DNA, the CDR3 is TGTGCCAGCAGTGAGGGACTAGCGGTCTACCAAGAGACCCAGTACTTC. Protein sequence: CASSEGLAVYQETQYF.

This chain joins TRBV18 and TRBJ1-2; D is undetermined. In germline, CDR1 is KGHSH, CDR2 LQKENI. V lost 2 bases and J 8 bases, leaving 21 bases between the germline ends. The CDR3 extends over 16 amino acids. CDR3 DNA sequence: TGTGCCAGCTCACCAAGTAAAGACACTCCTTGGGCCGGCTACACCTTC. Amino acid sequence: CASSPSKDTPWAGYTF. Complete variable domain (other parts from reference TRBV18 and TRBJ1-2): NAGVMQNPRHLVRRRGQEARLRCSPMKGHSHVYWYRQLPEEGLKFMVYLQKENIIDESGMPKERFSAEFPKEGPSILRIQQVVRGDSAAYFCASSPSKDTPWAGYTFGSGTRLTVV.

This chain connects TRBV2 to TRBJ1-2; D remains unclear. The CDR3 runs to 15 residues. Trimming took off 1 base at V and 6 bases at J, with 15 bases between the two ends. Germline lookup yields CDR1 SNHLY and CDR2 FYNNEI. The CDR3 region has the DNA TGTGCCAGCAGTGAAGAACTTCGGGGAGTGGATGGCTACACCTTC. Protein sequence: CASSEELRGVDGYTF.

CDR3 DNA sequence: TGTGCCAGCAGCCCCCAACCGACGGAGCAGTTCTTC. The encoded protein is CASSPQPTEQFF. The chain uses TRBV7-9 and TRBJ2-1; D remains ambiguous. The CDR3 loop spans 12 amino acids. CDR1 and CDR2 from the germline V gene are SEHNR and FQNEAQ (reference sequence). V lost 5 bases and J lost 10, with 12 bases in between.

The chain is built from TRBV7-9 and TRBJ1-4; D perhaps matches TRBD1 (5 bases). Between the trimmed V and J ends, which lost 6 bases and 8 bases, there was a span of 19 bases. Germline loops: CDR1 SEHNR, CDR2 FQNEAQ (reference sequence). This CDR3 comprises 15 residues. The CDR3 DNA follows: TGTGCCAGCAGTTACCCACCCAGGGAGGAGGAAAAACTGTTTTTT. Its translation is CASSYPPREEEKLFF.

This rearrangement joins TRBV6-5 to TRBJ2-1; D uncertain. Germline CDR1 and CDR2: MNHEY and SVGAGI. The CDR3 is 14 residues long. Trimming pared 5 bases from V and 2 bases from J, leaving 10 bases between. The CDR3 DNA is TGTGCCAGCAGTCAGAAACAAGCCTACAATGAGCAGTTCTTC. The encoded protein is CASSQKQAYNEQFF.

This chain joins TRBV7-9 and TRBJ2-7; 10 bases are shared with TRBD1. The CDR3 length is 14 residues. Trimming took 5 bases from V and 4 from J; bases not matched to a gene: 5. Germline V CDR1 and CDR2: SEHNR, FQNEAQ (reference sequence). As DNA, the CDR3 is TGTGCCAGCAGCCCACCGGGACAGGGGTACGAGCAGTACTTC. Translation gives CASSPPGQGYEQYF.

The chain uses TRBV7-9 and TRBJ2-7; maybe TRBD1 (6 bases). The CDR3 contains 12 residues. In germline, CDR1 is SEHNR, CDR2 FQNEAQ (reference sequence). Deletions cut 5 bases from V and 3 bases from J, with 8 bases between. CDR3: CASSDRYYEQYF. CDR3 bases: TGTGCCAGCAGCGACAGGTACTACGAGCAGTACTTC.

This chain uses TRBV2 with TRBJ2-1; TRBD1 matches at 8 bases. The germline gives CDR1 SNHLY, CDR2 FYNNEI. Unmatched junction bases numbered 11, after V lost 7 bases and J lost 6 bases. This CDR3 is built from 15 residues. The CDR3, as DNA: TGTGCCAGCACCCTCGGACAGGGCGCGATCAATGAGCAGTTCTTC. As protein: CASTLGQGAINEQFF. The complete variable domain, with remaining parts taken from reference TRBV2 and TRBJ2-1, reads EPEVTQTPSHQVTQMGQEVILRCVPISNHLYFYWYRQILGQKVEFLVSFYNNEISEKSEIFDDQFSVERPDGSNFTLKIRSTKLEDSAMYFCASTLGQGAINEQFFGPGTRLTVL.

The rearrangement joins TRBV4-1 to TRBJ2-7, with D unresolved. Germline V lookup: CDR1 MGHRA, CDR2 YSYEKL. Between the trimmed V and J ends, which lost 0 bases and 2 bases, there was a span of 5 bases. This CDR3 has 13 residues. The CDR3 nucleotides are TGCGCCAGCAGCCAAGAATGGGCCTACGAGCAGTACTTC. Translated, it gives CASSQEWAYEQYF.

The chain joins TRBV7-9 to TRBJ2-7, with a weak D call TRBD2 (5 bases). The CDR3 length is 15 residues. V lost 5 bases, J lost 3 bases, and 17 bases lay in between. The germline V gene has CDR1 SEHNR and CDR2 FQNEAQ (reference sequence). Written as DNA, the CDR3 is TGTGCCAGCAGCGTATCGTGGGGTCGGGGCTACGAGCAGTACTTC. Translation: CASSVSWGRGYEQYF.

The chain recombines TRBV28 with TRBJ1-1; perhaps TRBD1 as D (5 bases). Trimming cost V 3 bases and J 0 bases, with 8 bases left between them. This CDR3 has 14 amino acids. CDR1 is MDHEN and CDR2 is SYDVKM in the germline V gene. The CDR3, as DNA: TGTGCCAGCAGTTTCTCCAGGGTGAACACTGAAGCTTTCTTT. Amino acid sequence: CASSFSRVNTEAFF.

This sequence joins TRBV13 and TRBJ2-7, with D possibly TRBD1 on 6 matching bases. V lost 4 bases and J 0 bases, leaving 16 bases between the germline ends. The germline V gene has CDR1 PRHDT and CDR2 FYEKMQ (reference sequence). The CDR3 is 16 residues long. For the CDR3, the DNA is TGTGCCAGCAGCTCCCTCCCAGGGGAAAGCTCCTACGAGCAGTACTTC. Translated, it gives CASSSLPGESSYEQYF.

This rearrangement joins TRBV14 to TRBJ1-6; tentatively, D is TRBD1 (6 bases). V gave up 1 base and J gave up 14 bases, with 6 bases separating them. CDR1 SGHDN and CDR2 FVKESK come from the germline V gene. The CDR3 sequence is 11 residues long. The CDR3 is CASSQGTALHF. Written as DNA, the CDR3 is TGTGCCAGCAGCCAAGGGACAGCCCTCCACTTT.

The gene calls are TRBV7-3 and TRBJ2-7, with 9 bases aligning to TRBD1. From germline, CDR1 is SGHTA and CDR2 FQGTGA. The CDR3 spans 15 residues. J lost 4 bases, V lost 3 bases, and 7 bases had no gene match. CDR3 nucleotide sequence: TGTGCCAGCAGCTTTAACTACAGGGGGCAGTACGAGCAGTACTTC. Its protein product is CASSFNYRGQYEQYF.

The chain is built from TRBV28 and TRBJ2-5; TRBD1 aligns across 9 bases. This CDR3 comprises 15 residues. The V segment lost 6 bases and the J segment 5 bases; nucleotides outside the gene matches: 10. Germline lookup yields CDR1 MDHEN and CDR2 SYDVKM. Here the CDR3 reads CASSKTGGVRETQYF. CDR3 bases: TGTGCCAGCAGCAAAACAGGGGGCGTGCGGGAGACCCAGTACTTC.

The chain employs TRBV2 and TRBJ1-2; TRBD1 matches at 7 bases. Looked up from germline, CDR1 is SNHLY and CDR2 is FYNNEI. Unmatched junction bases numbered 10, after V lost 3 bases and J lost 3 bases. CDR3 length: 16 residues. The CDR3 bases are TGTGCCAGCAGTGAGGGGGCAGGGGGATATCACTATGGCTACACCTTC. Its protein is CASSEGAGGYHYGYTF.

This clonotype was recorded only once. The chain has TRBV6-5 and TRBJ2-3; a possible D gene is TRBD1 (6 bases). Per germline, CDR1 MNHEY and CDR2 SVGAGI. The V end lost 9 bases, the J end lost 2 bases, and 15 bases lay between the germline ends. This CDR3 spans 14 amino acids. The DNA of the CDR3 is TGTGCCAGTTCGAGGACAGTAATCACAGATACGCAGTATTTT. Amino acids: CASSRTVITDTQYF.